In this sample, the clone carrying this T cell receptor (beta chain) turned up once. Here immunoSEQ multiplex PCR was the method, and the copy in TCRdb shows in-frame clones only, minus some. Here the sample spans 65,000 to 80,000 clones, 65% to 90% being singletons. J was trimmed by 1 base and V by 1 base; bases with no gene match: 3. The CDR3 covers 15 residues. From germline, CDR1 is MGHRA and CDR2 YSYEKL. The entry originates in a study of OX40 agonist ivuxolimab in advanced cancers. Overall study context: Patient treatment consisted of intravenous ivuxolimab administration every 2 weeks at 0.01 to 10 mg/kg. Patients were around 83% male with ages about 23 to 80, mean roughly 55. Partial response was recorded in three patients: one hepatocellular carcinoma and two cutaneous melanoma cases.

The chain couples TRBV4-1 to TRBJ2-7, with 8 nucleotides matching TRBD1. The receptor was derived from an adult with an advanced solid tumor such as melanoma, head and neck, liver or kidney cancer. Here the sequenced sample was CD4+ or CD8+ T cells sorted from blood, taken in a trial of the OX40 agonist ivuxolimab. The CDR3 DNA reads TGCGCCAGCAGCCAAGTGACAGGGGTGTCCTACGAGCAGTACTTC. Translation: CASSQVTGVSYEQYF.